The clone carrying this TCR beta chain was observed a handful of times. MiXCR, applied by TCRdb to the 5' RACE reads, yields one record per CDR3 protein. The data contain about 70,000 distinct CDR3 sequences, 15% to 20% of them seen just once; the ten biggest clones take up under 6.5%. This sample stems from a study of HIV-infected patients and healthy controls. The CDR3 is 13 amino acids. Germline CDR1 and CDR2: KGHSH and LQKENI. V lost 8 bases and J lost 0, with 10 bases in between. The clonotype comes from a human donor in good health. The specimen was CD4+ T cells from blood. The genes are TRBV18 and TRBJ1-1; D is unresolved. This chain's CDR3 is CASTSWVNTEAFF. DNA of the CDR3: TGTGCCAGCACATCCTGGGTGAACACTGAAGCTTTCTTT.